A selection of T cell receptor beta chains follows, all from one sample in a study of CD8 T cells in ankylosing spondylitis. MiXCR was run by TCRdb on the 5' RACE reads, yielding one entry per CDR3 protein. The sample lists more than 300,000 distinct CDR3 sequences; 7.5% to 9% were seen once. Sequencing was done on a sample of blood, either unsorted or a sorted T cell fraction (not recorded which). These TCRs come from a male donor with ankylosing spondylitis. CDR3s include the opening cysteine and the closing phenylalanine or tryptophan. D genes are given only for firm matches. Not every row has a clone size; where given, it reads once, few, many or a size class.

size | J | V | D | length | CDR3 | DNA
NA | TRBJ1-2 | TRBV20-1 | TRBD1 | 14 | CSARLDRGVYGYTF | TGCAGTGCTAGATTGGACAGGGGGGTCTATGGCTACACCTTC
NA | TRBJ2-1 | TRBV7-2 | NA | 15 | CASSATGTPYNEQFF | TGTGCCAGCAGCGCCACCGGGACACCGTACAATGAGCAGTTCTTC
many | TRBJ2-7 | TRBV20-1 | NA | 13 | CSAAREGWYEQYF | TGCAGTGCCGCTAGAGAGGGATGGTACGAGCAGTACTTC
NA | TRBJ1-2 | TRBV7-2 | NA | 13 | CASSFSGPGGYTF | TGTGCCAGCAGCTTCAGCGGCCCGGGGGGCTACACCTTC
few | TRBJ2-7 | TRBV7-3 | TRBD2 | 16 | CASSPGGRPSPFEQYF | TGTGCCAGCAGCCCGGGCGGGAGACCCTCCCCATTCGAGCAGTACTTC
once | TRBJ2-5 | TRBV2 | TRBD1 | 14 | CASSGVPGQGAQYF | TGTGCCAGCAGTGGGGTACCGGGACAGGGGGCCCAGTACTTC
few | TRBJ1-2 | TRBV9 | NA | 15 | CASSVGAGINYGYTF | TGTGCCAGCAGCGTAGGGGCAGGGATTAACTATGGCTACACCTTC
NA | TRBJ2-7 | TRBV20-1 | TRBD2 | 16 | CSASKQREGISYEQYF | TGCAGTGCCTCAAAGCAGCGGGAGGGGATATCCTACGAGCAGTACTTC
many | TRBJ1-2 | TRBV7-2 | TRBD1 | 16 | CASSLERGLDPYGYTF | TGTGCCAGCAGCTTAGAAAGGGGGCTTGATCCCTATGGCTACACCTTC
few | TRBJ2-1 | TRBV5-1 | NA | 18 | CASSPGAPRQTFYNEQFF | TGCGCCAGCAGCCCCGGAGCGCCTCGACAGACCTTCTACAATGAGCAGTTCTTC
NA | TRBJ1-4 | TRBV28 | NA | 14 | CASSETGINEKLFF | TGTGCCAGCAGCGAAACAGGGATTAATGAAAAACTGTTTTTT
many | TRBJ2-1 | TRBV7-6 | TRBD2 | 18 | CASSLELAGGSSYNEQFF | TGTGCCAGCAGCTTAGAACTAGCGGGAGGGAGCTCCTACAATGAGCAGTTCTTC
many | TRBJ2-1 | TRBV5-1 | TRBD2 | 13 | CASSPGLGNEQFF | TGCGCCAGCAGCCCGGGACTAGGAAATGAGCAGTTCTTC
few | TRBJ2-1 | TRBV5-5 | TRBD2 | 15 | CASSAGTSGRNEQFF | TGTGCCAGCAGTGCCGGGACTAGCGGGAGAAATGAGCAGTTCTTC
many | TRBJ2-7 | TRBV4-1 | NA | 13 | CASSQGSGYEQYF | TGCGCCAGCAGCCAAGGTAGCGGCTACGAGCAGTACTTC
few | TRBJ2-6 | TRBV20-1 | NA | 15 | CSARDTSSGANVLTF | TGCAGTGCTAGGGACACAAGCTCTGGGGCCAACGTCCTGACTTTC
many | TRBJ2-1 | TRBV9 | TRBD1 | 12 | CATGQVDNEQFF | TGTGCCACTGGACAGGTAGACAATGAGCAGTTCTTC
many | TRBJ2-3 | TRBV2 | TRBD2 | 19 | CASSEPSGGVSDPTDTQYF | TGTGCCAGCAGTGAACCTAGCGGGGGGGTTTCCGATCCCACAGATACGCAGTATTTT
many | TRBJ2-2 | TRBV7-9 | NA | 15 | CASSLDSREIGELFF | TGTGCCAGCAGCTTAGATTCTCGGGAGATCGGGGAGCTGTTTTTT
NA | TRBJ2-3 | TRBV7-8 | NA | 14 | CASSLISSSDTQYF | TGTGCCAGCAGCTTGATTAGCTCCTCGGATACGCAGTATTTT
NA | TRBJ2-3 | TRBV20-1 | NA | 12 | CSARDHPDTQYF | TGCAGTGCTAGAGACCACCCAGATACGCAGTATTTT
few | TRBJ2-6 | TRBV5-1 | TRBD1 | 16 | CASSEGQGAGANVLTF | TGCGCCAGCAGCGAAGGACAGGGTGCTGGGGCCAACGTCCTGACTTTC
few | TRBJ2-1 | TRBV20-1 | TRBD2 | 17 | CSARDVGLAGGNNEQFF | TGCAGTGCTAGAGATGTGGGACTAGCGGGAGGAAACAATGAGCAGTTCTTC
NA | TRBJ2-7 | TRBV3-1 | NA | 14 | CASSQDGRGVEQYF | TGTGCCAGCAGCCAAGATGGCAGGGGGGTTGAGCAGTACTTC
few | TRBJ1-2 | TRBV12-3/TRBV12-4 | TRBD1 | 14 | CASTWDRVNYGYTF | TGTGCCAGCACCTGGGACAGGGTGAACTATGGCTACACCTTC
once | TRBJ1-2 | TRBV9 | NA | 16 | CASSVAGGAAVGGYTF | TGTGCCAGCAGCGTAGCTGGTGGGGCGGCCGTTGGGGGCTACACCTTC
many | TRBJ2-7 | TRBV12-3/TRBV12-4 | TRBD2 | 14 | CASSLTAGVDEQYF | TGTGCCAGCAGTTTAACGGCGGGAGTGGACGAGCAGTACTTC
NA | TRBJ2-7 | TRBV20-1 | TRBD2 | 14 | CSASTSGFSYEQYF | TGCAGTGCTAGTACTAGCGGGTTCTCCTACGAGCAGTACTTC
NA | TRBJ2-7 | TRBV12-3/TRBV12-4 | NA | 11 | CASSFVAEQYF | TGTGCCAGCAGTTTTGTAGCCGAGCAGTACTTC
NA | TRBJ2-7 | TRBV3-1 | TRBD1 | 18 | CASSQTTGTGVYFDEQYF | TGTGCCAGCAGCCAAACAACCGGGACAGGGGTTTACTTCGACGAGCAGTACTTC
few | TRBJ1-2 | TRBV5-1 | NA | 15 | CASSSRRGGLHGYTF | TGCGCCAGCAGCAGCCGACGGGGGGGCCTGCATGGCTACACCTTC
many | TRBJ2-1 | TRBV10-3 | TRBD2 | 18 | CAISESVAGGPRDNEQFF | TGTGCCATCAGTGAGTCTGTAGCGGGAGGGCCTAGGGACAATGAGCAGTTCTTC
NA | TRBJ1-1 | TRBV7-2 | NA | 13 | CASSLPRNTEAFF | TGTGCCAGCAGCTTACCAAGGAACACTGAAGCTTTCTTT
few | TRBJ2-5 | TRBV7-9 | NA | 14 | CASSLGAAQETQYF | TGTGCCAGCAGCTTAGGAGCCGCACAAGAGACCCAGTACTTC
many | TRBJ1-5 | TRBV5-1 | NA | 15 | CASSLSSDGNQPQHF | TGCGCCAGCAGCTTGTCGAGTGATGGCAATCAGCCCCAGCATTTT
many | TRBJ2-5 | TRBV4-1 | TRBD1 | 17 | CASSHPSAQGDMGTQYF | TGCGCCAGCAGCCACCCAAGCGCACAGGGGGACATGGGGACCCAGTACTTC
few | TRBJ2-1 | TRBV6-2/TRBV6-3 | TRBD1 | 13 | CASSYPSDRSPFF | TGTGCCAGCAGTTACCCTTCGGACAGGTCCCCGTTCTTC
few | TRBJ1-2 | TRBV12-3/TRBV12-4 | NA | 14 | CASSLILSPYGYTF | TGTGCCAGCAGTTTAATACTGTCTCCCTATGGCTACACCTTC
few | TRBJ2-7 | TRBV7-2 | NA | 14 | CASSLATGSYEQYF | TGTGCCAGCAGCCTAGCGACAGGAAGCTACGAGCAGTACTTC
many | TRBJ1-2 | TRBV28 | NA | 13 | CASNIEGARGYTF | TGTGCCAGCAACATAGAAGGGGCGCGTGGCTACACCTTC
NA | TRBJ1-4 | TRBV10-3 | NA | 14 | CAIRAGDTNEKLFF | TGTGCCATCAGGGCCGGAGATACTAATGAAAAACTGTTTTTT
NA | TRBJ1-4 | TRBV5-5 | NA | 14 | CASSRGGRSEKLFF | TGTGCCAGCTCCCGCGGGGGGCGTTCTGAAAAACTGTTTTTT
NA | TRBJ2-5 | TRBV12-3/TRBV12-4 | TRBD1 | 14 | CASSDRVVEETQYF | TGTGCCTCCTCGGACAGGGTGGTGGAAGAGACCCAGTACTTC